The rows below give T cell receptor beta chains drawn from one sample of a study of neoadjuvant nivolumab and ipilimumab in lung cancer. The protocol was immunoSEQ multiplex PCR, while the TCRdb copy is restricted to in-frame clones and leaves out a portion. This table holds fewer than 35,000 clones, about nine tenths found once. The sequences come from peripheral blood, collected after neoadjuvant nivolumab, alone or with ipilimumab, at or shortly before surgery. Receptors originate from an adult with non-small cell lung cancer. Both conserved end residues are part of each CDR3. A D gene is named only where the DNA matches it firmly. Some rows have no size entry. The others give once, few or many, or a class for an expanded clone.

abundance	v_gene	j_gene	d_gene	CDR3nt	CDR3aa
NA	TRBV5-4	TRBJ1-2	NA	TGTGCCAGCAGTCCCGCGGTCTCTAACTATGGCTACACCTTC	CASSPAVSNYGYTF
NA	TRBV5-1	TRBJ1-1	NA	TGCGCCAGCAGCTTGAGGGGGACACCGGCAAGCGATGAAGCTTTCTTT	CASSLRGTPASDEAFF
NA	TRBV19	TRBJ1-1	NA	TGTGCCAGTATTCCAGGGGACTGGAACACTGAAGCTTTCTTT	CASIPGDWNTEAFF
once	TRBV10-3	TRBJ1-4	NA	TGTGCCATCAGCGAATCAGGGTACGGAAAACTGTTTTTT	CAISESGYGKLFF
NA	TRBV5-4	TRBJ2-1	NA	TGTGCCAGCAGATATGAAGGGCGTGAGCAGTTCTTC	CASRYEGREQFF
NA	TRBV10-1	TRBJ1-1	NA	TGCGCCAGCAGTCCCATGGGGGACACTGAAGCTTTCTTT	CASSPMGDTEAFF
NA	TRBV2	TRBJ1-6	NA	TGTGCCAGCAGTGAGAGGGTAGGTTCACCCCTCCACTTT	CASSERVGSPLHF
NA	TRBV20-1	TRBJ1-2	TRBD1	TGCAGTGCTAGATCAGGACAGGGATCTCTCTTC	CSARSGQGSLF
NA	TRBV5-1	TRBJ2-7	NA	TGCGCCAGCAGCTCGTCCGGCTCCTACGAGCAGTACTTC	CASSSSGSYEQYF
NA	TRBV5-1	TRBJ2-2	NA	TGCGCCAGCAGTGGCAGAGAGCTTGGGGAGCTGTTTTTT	CASSGRELGELFF
NA	TRBV2	TRBJ1-6	NA	TGTGCCAGCAGGTCGGAGCGGAATTCACCCCTCCACTTT	CASRSERNSPLHF
NA	TRBV14	TRBJ1-2	TRBD1	TGTGCCAGCAGCCGGAGGGACAGTTCCGGCTACACCTTC	CASSRRDSSGYTF
NA	TRBV7-3	TRBJ1-1	NA	TGTGCCAGCAGCTCCATAGCTAACACTGAAGCTTTCTTT	CASSSIANTEAFF
NA	TRBV28	TRBJ1-2	TRBD1	TGTGCCAGCAGCCTAACCGGGACAGGGGGCTACACCTTC	CASSLTGTGGYTF